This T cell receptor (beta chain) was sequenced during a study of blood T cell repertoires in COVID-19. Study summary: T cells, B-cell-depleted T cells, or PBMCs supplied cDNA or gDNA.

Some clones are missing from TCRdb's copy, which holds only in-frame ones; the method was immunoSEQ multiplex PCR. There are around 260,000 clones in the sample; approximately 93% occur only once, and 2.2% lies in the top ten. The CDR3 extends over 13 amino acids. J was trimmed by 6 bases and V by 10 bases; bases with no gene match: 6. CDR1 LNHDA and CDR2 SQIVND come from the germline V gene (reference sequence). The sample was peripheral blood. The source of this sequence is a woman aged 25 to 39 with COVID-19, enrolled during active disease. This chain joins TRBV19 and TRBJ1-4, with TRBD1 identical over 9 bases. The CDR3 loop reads CATSTGGYEKLFF. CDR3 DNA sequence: TGTGCCACCTCGACAGGGGGTTATGAAAAACTGTTTTTT.